This entry lists 22 T cell receptor beta chains sequenced from one sample in a study of cytomegalovirus exposure and HLA in healthy donors. The method was immunoSEQ multiplex PCR; TCRdb's version includes in-frame clones alone and lacks a portion of them. The sample consists of around 130,000 clones, approximately 81% of them appearing once. The material sequenced was PBMCs. Every receptor here comes from a woman younger than 45 in good health and CMV-seronegative.

This chain uses TRBV25-1 with TRBJ1-4, with 12 bases identical to TRBD1. Per the germline V gene, CDR1 is MGHDK and CDR2 is SYGVNS. The CDR3 loop spans 17 amino acids. With V trimmed by 4 bases and J by 8 bases, 11 bases remained unmatched. CDR3 amino acids: CASSGGQGALGREKLFF. CDR3 nucleotides: TGTGCCAGCAGTGGGGGACAGGGGGCTTTGGGTCGGGAAAAACTGTTTTTT.

The V call is TRBV7-2, the J call TRBJ2-7; 8 bases line up with TRBD2. CDR1 is SGHTA and CDR2 is FQGNSA in the germline V gene. After removal of 5 bases from V and 4 bases from J, the junction contained 10 bases not matched to a gene. CDR3 length: 15 residues. CDR3 DNA: TGTGCCAGCAGCGTAGGAACGGGGGGGGTGTACGAGCAGTACTTC. It specifies CASSVGTGGVYEQYF.

The CDR3: CASSLRQGEKLFF. Written as DNA, the CDR3 is TGTGCCAGCAGCTTAAGACAGGGCGAAAAACTGTTTTTT. The chain combines TRBV7-3 with TRBJ1-4, with 7 positions matching TRBD1. V shed 1 base and J 8 bases; nucleotides not matched to a gene: 1. The CDR3 consists of 13 residues. The V gene's germline CDR1 is SGHTA and CDR2 FQGTGA.

J is TRBJ1-2 and V is TRBV2; TRBD1 is a possible D gene (5 bases). Per germline, CDR1 SNHLY and CDR2 FYNNEI. Between the trimmed V and J ends, which lost 5 bases and 7 bases, there was a span of 14 bases. The CDR3 length is 13 residues. The CDR3: CASSSSGRAGYTF. The CDR3 DNA follows: TGTGCCAGCAGTTCGTCAGGGCGAGCTGGCTACACCTTC.

This chain joins TRBV7-9 and TRBJ2-5; 12 bases fit TRBD2. V gave up 3 bases and J gave up 2 bases; unmatched junction bases: 4. This CDR3 region has 16 residues. Germline-derived CDR1 and CDR2 are SEHNR and FQNEAQ (reference sequence). CDR3 protein: CASSFQGTSGQETQYF. Written as DNA, the CDR3 is TGTGCCAGCAGCTTTCAAGGGACTAGCGGGCAAGAGACCCAGTACTTC. The whole variable domain, filled in from reference TRBV7-9 and TRBJ2-5, reads DTGVSQNPRHKITKRGQNVTFRCDPISEHNRLYWYRQTLGQGPEFLTYFQNEAQLEKSRLLSDRFSAERPKGSFSTLEIQRTEQGDSAMYLCASSFQGTSGQETQYFGPGTRLLVL.

V gene TRBV14 combines with J gene TRBJ1-6; D remains ambiguous. V shed 0 bases and J shed 8 bases, with 8 bases lying between them. CDR1 is SGHDN and CDR2 is FVKESK in the germline V gene. This CDR3 has 14 amino acids. CDR3: CASSQEPRHSPLHF. For the CDR3, the DNA is TGTGCCAGCAGCCAAGAGCCTAGGCATTCACCCCTCCACTTT. Together with reference TRBV14 and TRBJ1-6, the CDR3 gives the full variable domain: EAGVTQFPSHSVIEKGQTVTLRCDPISGHDNLYWYRRVMGKEIKFLLHFVKESKQDESGMPNNRFLAERTGGTYSTLKVQPAELEDSGVYFCASSQEPRHSPLHFGNGTRLTVT.

This clone was seen only once. The J gene is TRBJ2-7, the V gene TRBV2; 9 bases align to TRBD2. V shed 7 bases and J 0 bases; nucleotides not matched to a gene: 4. Germline V gene data show CDR1 as SNHLY and CDR2 as FYNNEI. The CDR3 length is 14 residues. CDR3: CASNVAGASYEQYF. In DNA form, the CDR3 reads TGTGCCAGCAACGTAGCGGGGGCCTCCTACGAGCAGTACTTC.

The chain joins TRBV13 to TRBJ2-7; D perhaps matches TRBD1 (5 bases). The germline V gene encodes CDR1 PRHDT and CDR2 FYEKMQ (reference sequence). The CDR3 totals 13 residues. Trimming left V 5 bases short and J 7 bases short, with 15 bases between. CDR3 sequence reads: CASSRAAGLEQYF. The CDR3 nucleotides are TGTGCCAGCAGCCGGGCGGCAGGGCTGGAGCAGTACTTC. The complete variable domain, with remaining parts taken from reference TRBV13 and TRBJ2-7, reads AAGVIQSPRHLIKEKRETATLKCYPIPRHDTVYWYQQGPGQDPQFLISFYEKMQSDKGSIPDRFSAQQFSDYHSELNMSSLELGDSALYFCASSRAAGLEQYFGPGTRLTVT.

This clone was detected only a few times. This sequence joins TRBV7-8 and TRBJ2-7; maybe TRBD2 (6 bases). Germline values: CDR1 SGHVS, CDR2 FQNEAQ. The CDR3 runs to 14 residues. The ends were cut back, 5 bases at V and 2 bases at J, with 13 bases in the middle. CDR3 loop: CASSLRDLTYEQYF. The CDR3 nucleotides read TGTGCCAGCAGCCTGAGGGACTTAACCTACGAGCAGTACTTC.

V gene TRBV29-1 combines with J gene TRBJ2-5, with D hard to call. Between the trimmed V and J ends, which lost 4 bases and 5 bases, there was a span of 8 bases. The CDR3 contains 11 residues. CDR1 SQVTM and CDR2 ANQGSEA come from the germline V gene. DNA of the CDR3: TGCAGCGTTGGTCTCCGGGAGACCCAGTACTTC. Encoded protein: CSVGLRETQYF.

The chain uses TRBV7-3 and TRBJ2-5; 8 bases are a match to TRBD2. The junction had 7 bases not matched to a gene; V was cut back by 5 bases and J by 5 bases. Per the germline V gene, CDR1 is SGHTA and CDR2 is FQGTGA. The CDR3 spans 14 residues. The CDR3 bases are TGTGCCAGCAGCCCGGGGGGGCGGTATGAGACCCAGTACTTC. Encoded protein: CASSPGGRYETQYF.

This clone has just one count. The V and J genes are TRBV7-6 and TRBJ1-1; D is unclear. The CDR3 contains 13 residues. From germline, CDR1 is SGHVS and CDR2 FNYEAQ. Trimming removed 5 bases from V and 4 bases from J, with 11 bases in between. As DNA, the CDR3 is TGTGCCAGCAGCCCCTCTTCGGGCACTGAAGCTTTCTTT. This codes for CASSPSSGTEAFF.

J is TRBJ1-1 and V is TRBV5-1, with D hard to call. In germline, CDR1 is SGHRS, CDR2 YFSETQ. The CDR3 covers 13 residues. Between the trimmed V and J ends, which lost 4 bases and 4 bases, there was a span of 11 bases. The CDR3 DNA sequence: TGCGCCAGCAGCGCGGGCCTGGGCACTGAAGCTTTCTTT. Translation: CASSAGLGTEAFF.

The genes are TRBV29-1 and TRBJ1-4; D gene unclear. The germline gives CDR1 SQVTM, CDR2 ANQGSEA. V was pared by 2 bases and J by 0 bases, with 7 bases between. CDR3 length: 14 residues. The CDR3 sequence is CSVELVATNEKLFF. DNA of the CDR3: TGCAGCGTTGAATTAGTGGCAACTAATGAAAAACTGTTTTTT.

V usage is TRBV5-1 and J usage is TRBJ2-3; no firm D call. Trimming cost V 0 bases and J 0 bases, with 8 bases left between them. The CDR3 length is 15 residues. Looked up from germline, CDR1 is SGHRS and CDR2 is YFSETQ. The CDR3 nucleotides read TGCGCCAGCAGCTTGGCGGGTAGAAGCACAGATACGCAGTATTTT. Translating it yields CASSLAGRSTDTQYF. The whole variable domain, filled in from reference TRBV5-1 and TRBJ2-3, reads KAGVTQTPRYLIKTRGQQVTLSCSPISGHRSVSWYQQTPGQGLQFLFEYFSETQRNKGNFPGRFSGRQFSNSRSEMNVSTLELGDSALYLCASSLAGRSTDTQYFGPGTRLTVL.

This clone showed up just once. The chain couples TRBV7-2 to TRBJ2-7; D is unclear. This CDR3 spans 15 amino acids. Germline V gives CDR1 SGHTA, CDR2 FQGNSA. The V end lost 2 bases, the J end lost 5 bases, and 16 bases lay between the germline ends. The CDR3 sequence is CASSLKAATRDEQYF. Written as DNA, the CDR3 is TGTGCCAGCAGCTTAAAGGCGGCCACTCGGGACGAGCAGTACTTC.

This sequence joins TRBV2 and TRBJ2-1, with 8 positions matching TRBD2. CDR1 and CDR2 from the germline V gene are SNHLY and FYNNEI. The CDR3 runs to 15 residues. V trimming: 2 bases; J trimming: 4 bases; junction bases outside the gene matches: 4. This chain's CDR3 is CASSEPGLEYNEQFF. CDR3 nucleotides: TGTGCCAGCAGTGAACCGGGACTAGAATACAATGAGCAGTTCTTC.

The genes are TRBV11-2 and TRBJ2-7; 10 bases fit TRBD1. The trim removed 5 bases at V and 7 bases at J, leaving 8 bases unmatched. The length of the CDR3 is 14 residues. CDR1 and CDR2 (germline): SGHAT, FQNNGV. The CDR3 DNA follows: TGTGCCAGCAGCCTCGGGACAGGGGATTGGGAGCAGTACTTC. It is translated as CASSLGTGDWEQYF.

The chain recombines TRBV6-5 with TRBJ2-2; possibly TRBD2 for D (5 bases). V lost 6 bases and J lost 4, with 12 bases in between. The CDR3 covers 14 residues. CDR1 and CDR2 from the germline V gene are MNHEY and SVGAGI. In DNA, the CDR3 is TGTGCCAGCAGAGAATCGGGGTCCACCGGGGAGCTGTTTTTT. It encodes CASRESGSTGELFF.

The gene calls are TRBV4-1 and TRBJ1-5; 7 bases align to TRBD1. The CDR3 is 17 residues long. Germline CDR1 and CDR2: MGHRA and YSYEKL. V was clipped by 1 base and J by 1 base; unmatched bases: 7. CDR3 sequence reads: CASSQVGRGASNQPQHF. In nucleotides, the CDR3 is TGCGCCAGCAGCCAAGTGGGCAGGGGGGCGAGCAATCAGCCCCAGCATTTT.

This clone was detected a few times. This chain connects TRBV7-9 to TRBJ1-2; TRBD1 matches at 12 bases. This CDR3 has 15 residues. Per germline, CDR1 SEHNR and CDR2 FQNEAQ (reference sequence). J lost 5 bases, V lost 5 bases, and 6 bases had no gene match. The CDR3 DNA sequence: TGTGCCAGCAGCAAGGGACAGGGGGCTCGGTATGGCTACACCTTC. This encodes CASSKGQGARYGYTF. The whole variable domain, remainder taken from reference TRBV7-9 and TRBJ1-2, is DTGVSQNPRHKITKRGQNVTFRCDPISEHNRLYWYRQTLGQGPEFLTYFQNEAQLEKSRLLSDRFSAERPKGSFSTLEIQRTEQGDSAMYLCASSKGQGARYGYTFGSGTRLTVV.

The gene calls are TRBV5-1 and TRBJ1-6; 8 nucleotides agree with TRBD1. V dropped 5 bases and J dropped 5; count of bases not matched to a gene: 6. The CDR3 sequence is 15 residues long. Germline assignment: CDR1 SGHRS and CDR2 YFSETQ. The CDR3 DNA sequence: TGCGCCAGCAGATCGGACAGGGCCGATAATTCACCCCTCCACTTT. Its translation: CASRSDRADNSPLHF.